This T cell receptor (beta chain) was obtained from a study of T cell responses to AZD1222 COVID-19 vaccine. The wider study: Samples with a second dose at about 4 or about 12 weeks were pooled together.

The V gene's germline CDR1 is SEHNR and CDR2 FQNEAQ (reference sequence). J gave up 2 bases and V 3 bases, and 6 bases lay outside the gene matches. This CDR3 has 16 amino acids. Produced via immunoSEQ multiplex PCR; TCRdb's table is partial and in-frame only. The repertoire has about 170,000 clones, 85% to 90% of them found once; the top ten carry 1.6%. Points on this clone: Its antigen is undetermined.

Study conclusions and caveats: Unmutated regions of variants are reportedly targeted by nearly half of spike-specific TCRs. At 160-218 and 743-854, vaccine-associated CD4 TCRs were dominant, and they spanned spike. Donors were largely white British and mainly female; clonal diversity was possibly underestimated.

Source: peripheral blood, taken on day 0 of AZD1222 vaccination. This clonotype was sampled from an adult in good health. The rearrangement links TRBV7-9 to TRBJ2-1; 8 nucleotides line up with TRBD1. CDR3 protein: CASSFHRGITYNEQFF. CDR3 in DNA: TGTGCCAGCAGCTTCCACAGGGGGATAACCTACAATGAGCAGTTCTTC. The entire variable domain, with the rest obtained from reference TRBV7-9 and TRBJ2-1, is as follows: DTGVSQNPRHKITKRGQNVTFRCDPISEHNRLYWYRQTLGQGPEFLTYFQNEAQLEKSRLLSDRFSAERPKGSFSTLEIQRTEQGDSAMYLCASSFHRGITYNEQFFGPGTRLTVL.